These 21 T cell receptor beta chains originate from one sample sequenced in a study of T cell responses to AZD1222 COVID-19 vaccine. The repertoire was sequenced with immunoSEQ multiplex PCR; TCRdb's copy has only in-frame clones and lacks some. This table holds about 140,000 clones, 75% to 95% found once. The material was peripheral blood, obtained on day 0 of AZD1222 vaccination. These receptors all come from an adult in good health.

The V gene is TRBV5-6, the J gene TRBJ2-2; D is undetermined. Trimming removed 3 bases from V and 4 bases from J, with 16 bases in between. The CDR3 is 16 residues long. The germline gives CDR1 SGHDT, CDR2 YYEEEE. The CDR3 sequence: CASSSVEELVTGELFF. DNA for the CDR3: TGTGCCAGCAGCTCGGTAGAGGAGCTAGTCACCGGGGAGCTGTTTTTT.

The rearrangement uses TRBV14 and TRBJ1-2; the D gene is possibly TRBD1 (6 bases). The CDR3 length is 13 residues. Trimming stripped 1 base from V and 8 bases from J, with 11 bases between. The germline V gene has CDR1 SGHDN and CDR2 FVKESK. The CDR3 DNA reads TGTGCCAGCAGCCAAGTACAGGGCGGCGGCTACACCTTC. It yields the protein CASSQVQGGGYTF.

This chain connects TRBV18 to TRBJ1-5; 8 nucleotides agree with TRBD1. CDR3 length: 16 residues. Trimming cost V 0 bases and J 7 bases; bases outside gene matches: 8. The germline CDR1 and CDR2 sequences are KGHSH and LQKENI. The CDR3, as DNA: TGTGCCAGCTCACCACCGGGACAGGCGGGGTCGCAGCCCCAGCATTTT. As protein: CASSPPGQAGSQPQHF.

The rearrangement links TRBV28 to TRBJ1-5; TRBD1 is a possible D gene (5 bases). CDR1 and CDR2 from the germline V gene are MDHEN and SYDVKM. The CDR3 has 14 residues. The V and J ends lost 2 bases and 7 bases respectively, with 12 bases between them. The CDR3 spells CASSLISGLQPQHF. As DNA, the CDR3 is TGTGCCAGCAGTTTAATTTCAGGGTTGCAGCCCCAGCATTTT.

The chain carries TRBV5-6 and TRBJ2-3; D is undetermined. The CDR3 totals 13 residues. The V gene's germline CDR1 is SGHDT and CDR2 YYEEEE. With 2 bases removed from V and 4 bases from J, the gap between germline ends came to 8 bases. CDR3 protein: CASSLISADTQYF. The CDR3 DNA reads TGTGCCAGCAGCTTAATCTCAGCAGATACGCAGTATTTT.

This rearrangement joins TRBV6-5 to TRBJ2-1; 9 bases match TRBD2. With 2 bases clipped from V and 10 bases from J, the junction kept 9 bases outside the gene matches. Per germline, CDR1 MNHEY and CDR2 SVGAGI. The CDR3 covers 15 residues. This CDR3 is CASSYGLASSGEQFF. The DNA of the CDR3 is TGTGCCAGCAGTTACGGACTAGCGTCTAGCGGCGAGCAGTTCTTC.

The chain links TRBV2 to TRBJ1-2; perhaps TRBD1 as D (5 bases). Germline CDR1 and CDR2: SNHLY and FYNNEI. Between the trimmed V and J ends, which lost 7 bases and 8 bases, there was a span of 14 bases. CDR3 length: 12 residues. CDR3 region: CASTNRGYGYTF. CDR3 in DNA: TGTGCCAGCACAAATCGGGGCTACGGCTACACCTTC. The full variable domain, rest sourced from reference TRBV2 and TRBJ1-2, is EPEVTQTPSHQVTQMGQEVILRCVPISNHLYFYWYRQILGQKVEFLVSFYNNEISEKSEIFDDQFSVERPDGSNFTLKIRSTKLEDSAMYFCASTNRGYGYTFGSGTRLTVV.

This clone was seen just once. The rearrangement uses TRBV12-5 and TRBJ2-1, with 7 bases lining up with TRBD1. In germline, CDR1 is LGHNT, CDR2 FRNRAP. The J segment lost 4 bases and the V segment lost 0 bases, leaving 12 bases of the junction unmatched. This CDR3 region has 18 residues. The CDR3: CASGLVHLEGALYNEQFF. The CDR3 DNA follows: TGTGCTAGTGGTTTGGTACATCTTGAGGGGGCCCTTTACAATGAGCAGTTCTTC. Using reference TRBV12-5 and TRBJ2-1 for the parts outside the CDR3, the full variable domain is DARVTQTPRHKVTEMGQEVTMRCQPILGHNTVFWYRQTMMQGLELLAYFRNRAPLDDSGMPKDRFSAEMPDATLATLKIQPSEPRDSAVYFCASGLVHLEGALYNEQFFGPGTRLTVL.

V is TRBV10-3 and J is TRBJ1-2; weak D call: TRBD1 (5 bases). The V end lost 9 bases, the J end lost 2 bases, and 13 bases lay between the germline ends. This CDR3 comprises 13 residues. Germline assignment: CDR1 ENHRY and CDR2 SYGVKD. As DNA, the CDR3 is TGTGCCATAGCATCGGAGGGGAACTATGGCTACACCTTC. As protein: CAIASEGNYGYTF.

This chain links TRBV7-9 with TRBJ2-7; D is uncertain. Germline V lookup: CDR1 SEHNR, CDR2 FQNEAQ (reference sequence). The CDR3 consists of 11 residues. Between the trimmed V and J ends, which lost 5 bases and 5 bases, there was a span of 7 bases. CDR3 amino acids: CASSPRDEQYF. CDR3 DNA: TGTGCCAGCAGCCCCAGAGACGAGCAGTACTTC.

This rearrangement joins TRBV10-3 to TRBJ1-1; D may be TRBD1 (5 bases). Trimming cost V 7 bases and J 3 bases, with 12 bases left between them. The CDR3 consists of 13 residues. Germline values: CDR1 ENHRY, CDR2 SYGVKD. This CDR3 is CAITGNRDTEAFF. CDR3 coding DNA: TGTGCCATCACAGGGAATCGGGACACTGAAGCTTTCTTT.

This clone was observed once. The V and J genes are TRBV14 and TRBJ1-6; D possibly corresponds to TRBD1 (6 bases). V was clipped by 4 bases and J by 9 bases, with 16 bases between them. In germline, CDR1 is SGHDN, CDR2 FVKESK. The CDR3 is 15 residues long. The CDR3 loop reads CASSRGGLWGSPLHF. The CDR3 coding sequence is TGTGCCAGCAGCCGGGGGGGGCTGTGGGGTTCACCCCTCCACTTT.

A single count supports this clone. This chain connects TRBV6-5 to TRBJ1-3, with D maybe TRBD1 (5 bases). Germline assignment: CDR1 MNHEY and CDR2 SVGAGI. The ends were cut back, 6 bases at V and 2 bases at J, with 8 bases in the middle. CDR3 length equals 13 residues. The CDR3 is CASSRTTGNTIYF. The DNA of the CDR3 is TGTGCCAGCAGCAGGACAACTGGAAACACCATATATTTT.

The rearrangement uses TRBV11-1 and TRBJ2-1, with D hard to call. The CDR3 length is 12 residues. The V and J ends lost 4 bases and 8 bases respectively, with 9 bases between them. CDR1 is SGHAT, CDR2 FQDESV, per germline (reference sequence). The CDR3 DNA is TGTGCCAGCAGCTCCGAAGGGCATGAGCAGTTCTTC. Translated, it gives CASSSEGHEQFF.

V is TRBV19 and J is TRBJ2-1, with a tentative D call TRBD2 (7 bases). The CDR3 runs to 16 residues. Germline V gene data show CDR1 as LNHDA and CDR2 as SQIVND (reference sequence). Between the trimmed V and J ends, which lost 6 bases and 8 bases, there was a span of 23 bases. The CDR3 DNA sequence: TGTGCCAGTAGAACTGGGGGGGCGATCGGTTTCGATGAGCAGTTCTTC. This gives the protein CASRTGGAIGFDEQFF. Together with reference TRBV19 and TRBJ2-1, the CDR3 gives the full variable domain: DGGITQSPKYLFRKEGQNVTLSCEQNLNHDAMYWYRQDPGQGLRLIYYSQIVNDFQKGDIAEGYSVSREKKESFPLTVTSAQKNPTAFYLCASRTGGAIGFDEQFFGPGTRLTVL.

V is TRBV27 and J is TRBJ2-7; D uncertain. CDR1 and CDR2 from the germline V gene are MNHEY and SMNVEV (reference sequence). Trimming took 6 bases from V and 3 from J, leaving 9 bases between them. The CDR3 runs 12 residues. The chain's CDR3 is CASSPRVYEQYF. CDR3 coding DNA: TGTGCCAGCAGCCCCCGGGTCTACGAGCAGTACTTC.

The chain recombines TRBV7-2 with TRBJ1-3, with a possible D match to TRBD1 (6 bases). The CDR3 totals 14 residues. V was pared by 6 bases and J by 4 bases, with 13 bases between. Germline CDR1 and CDR2: SGHTA and FQGNSA. CDR3 sequence (DNA): TGTGCCAGCAGACGAGGGGGTCCCGGAAACACCATATATTTT. As protein: CASRRGGPGNTIYF.

This rearrangement joins TRBV10-3 to TRBJ2-7, with TRBD1 matching over 9 bases. CDR3 length: 13 residues. Looked up from germline, CDR1 is ENHRY and CDR2 is SYGVKD. The V gene end was trimmed by 6 bases and the J gene end by 6 bases; junction bases not matched to a gene: 6. The CDR3 DNA follows: TGTGCCATCAGCCGGGACAGGGTATCCGAGCAGTACTTC. Translated, it gives CAISRDRVSEQYF.

The genes are TRBV10-1 and TRBJ2-7, with D unclear. The CDR3 spans 14 residues. Germline V CDR1 and CDR2: WNHNN, SYGVQD (reference sequence). Trimming took 4 bases from V and 1 from J, leaving 11 bases between them. The CDR3 here is CASSGDTVSYEQYF. In DNA form, the CDR3 reads TGCGCCAGCAGTGGTGACACGGTATCCTACGAGCAGTACTTC.

The gene calls are TRBV10-3 and TRBJ2-6, with TRBD1 identical over 7 bases. This CDR3 region has 17 residues. V was clipped by 3 bases and J by 4 bases; unmatched bases: 9. Germline assignment: CDR1 ENHRY and CDR2 SYGVKD. CDR3 nucleotide sequence: TGTGCCATCAGTGACAACAGGGGTTCGAGCGGGGCCAACGTCCTGACTTTC. This sequence encodes CAISDNRGSSGANVLTF.

CDR3: CASSESKGANEKLFF. The CDR3 nucleotides read TGCGCCAGCAGTGAGTCGAAGGGGGCGAATGAAAAACTGTTTTTT. This rearrangement joins TRBV10-2 to TRBJ1-4; 7 nucleotides match TRBD1. Trimming at V came to 0 bases and at J to 5 bases, leaving 3 bases not matched to a gene. From germline, CDR1 is WSHSY and CDR2 SAAADI. The CDR3 runs to 15 residues.